These T cell receptor beta chains were read from a single sample in a study of cytomegalovirus exposure and HLA in healthy donors. Measured with immunoSEQ multiplex PCR; TCRdb has only the in-frame clones, and not every one. The sample lists around 150,000 clones, about 85% occurring once. Sequencing was done on a sample of PBMCs. The receptors come from a man younger than 35 in good health and CMV-seropositive. Both conserved end residues are part of each CDR3. A D gene is named only where the DNA matches it firmly. Clone size is not always given. Where it is, it says once, few, many or a class for expanded clones.

j_gene	d_gene	v_gene	abundance	CDR3nt	CDR3aa
TRBJ1-1	-	TRBV5-1	-	TGCGCCAGCAGCCTCACGGGGTCAGAAGGCACTGAAGCTTTCTTT	CASSLTGSEGTEAFF
TRBJ1-1	TRBD1	TRBV2	-	TGTGCCAGCAGCAGGACAGGGGGCAGCACTGAAGCTTTCTTT	CASSRTGGSTEAFF
TRBJ1-1	TRBD1	TRBV7-2	-	TGTGCCAGCAGCTTCGGGACAGGGGGCATGGGCACTGAAGCTTTCTTT	CASSFGTGGMGTEAFF
TRBJ2-5	TRBD1	TRBV5-6	-	TGTGCCAGCAGCGACCAGACAGGGGGAGAGACCCAGTACTTC	CASSDQTGGETQYF
TRBJ1-2	TRBD1	TRBV5-6	-	TGTGCCAGCAGCCAACCGGGACAGGGTGTGTCTAACTATGGCTACACCTTC	CASSQPGQGVSNYGYTF
TRBJ1-4	-	TRBV27	-	TGTGCCAGCGCCCTCCGACAGACTAATGAAAAACTGTTTTTT	CASALRQTNEKLFF
TRBJ2-7	TRBD2	TRBV2	-	TGTGCCAGCAGTGTAGGGACCGGGAGGCGCTACGAGCAGTACTTC	CASSVGTGRRYEQYF
TRBJ1-1	-	TRBV10-3	-	TGTGCCATCAGTGAACAGGTCCCGGGGGTAGGGAGTGAAGCTTTCTTT	CAISEQVPGVGSEAFF
TRBJ2-3	-	TRBV5-1	-	TGCGCCAGCAGCTTGGGCGGGGTCGGCACAGATACGCAGTATTTT	CASSLGGVGTDTQYF
TRBJ2-2	-	TRBV5-1	few	TGCGCCAGCAGCCGACTCCCCGGGGAGCTGTTTTTT	CASSRLPGELFF
TRBJ2-3	TRBD2	TRBV7-9	-	TGTGCCAGCAGCTTAACGGCTAGCGGGGGGGATAGAGATACGCAGTATTTT	CASSLTASGGDRDTQYF
TRBJ1-4	-	TRBV15	-	TGTGCCACCGCGCCCCCAACTAATGAAAAACTGTTTTTT	CATAPPTNEKLFF
TRBJ1-3	-	TRBV7-9	-	TGTGCCAGCAGCTATACAGGTCTCTCTGGAAACACCATATATTTT	CASSYTGLSGNTIYF
TRBJ1-1	-	TRBV15	-	TGTGCCACCAGCAGCCACAGATCGCCGAACACTGAAGCTTTCTTT	CATSSHRSPNTEAFF
TRBJ1-1	-	TRBV6-1	-	TGTGCCGGGAAGGGGCAGGGGATAATTGAAGCTTTCTTT	CAGKGQGIIEAFF
TRBJ1-2	TRBD1	TRBV2	-	TGTGCCAGCAGTACCCGGCAGGGGGCCGGCTATGGCTACACCTTC	CASSTRQGAGYGYTF
TRBJ2-5	-	TRBV7-8	few	TGTGCCAGCAGCTTCCGGGGGGCGGGGGAGACCCAGTACTTC	CASSFRGAGETQYF
TRBJ1-3	-	TRBV6-5	-	TGTGCCAGCAGTTATGGGATACAGGGCTCTGGAAACACCATATATTTT	CASSYGIQGSGNTIYF
TRBJ1-5	TRBD1	TRBV19	-	TGTGCCAGTAGTAATTCTGGACAGGCAAATAGCAATCAGCCCCAGCATTTT	CASSNSGQANSNQPQHF
TRBJ2-3	-	TRBV7-7	-	TGTGCCAGCAGCTTAGCCCTCAGCGCAGATACGCAGTATTTT	CASSLALSADTQYF
TRBJ2-7	-	TRBV5-1	-	TGCGCCAGCAGCTTGGATTCCGGTTTCTCTACCTCCTACGAGCAGTACTTC	CASSLDSGFSTSYEQYF
TRBJ2-7	TRBD1	TRBV4-3	once	TGCGCCAGCAGCCAAAAAGGACAGGGATTCGGAGAGCAGTACTTC	CASSQKGQGFGEQYF
TRBJ2-7	-	TRBV15	-	TGTGCCACCAGCAGAGACATCGGAACAGTCAGCCCCTACGAGCAGTACTTC	CATSRDIGTVSPYEQYF
TRBJ2-1	-	TRBV5-1	once	TGCGCCAGCAGCTTGGGAGAGGCCAATGAGCAGTTCTTC	CASSLGEANEQFF
TRBJ2-2	-	TRBV6-5	-	TGTGCCAGCAGTTACGGGCTCAACACCGGGGAGCTGTTTTTT	CASSYGLNTGELFF
TRBJ1-2	TRBD1	TRBV30	-	TGTGCCTGGAGTCGGGACAGGGCACGATCCTATGGCTACACCTTC	CAWSRDRARSYGYTF
TRBJ2-1	-	TRBV19	-	TGTGCCAGTTCGGACAGAGGCTCCTACAATGAGCAGTTCTTC	CASSDRGSYNEQFF
TRBJ2-1	-	TRBV11-3	few	TGTGCCAGCAGCTTAGTTGGGGGGTTGGGGTGGTCTGAGCAGTTCTTC	CASSLVGGLGWSEQFF
TRBJ1-1	-	TRBV6-1	-	TGTGCCAGCAGCTTACAGGGTGTCGGGAACACTGAAGCTTTCTTT	CASSLQGVGNTEAFF
TRBJ1-2	TRBD1	TRBV2	-	TGTGCCAGCAGGACCGACAGGGGCGATAACGATATCTTCTTC	CASRTDRGDNDIFF
TRBJ2-7	TRBD2	TRBV7-3	-	TGTGCCAGCAGCTTAATGCCCCATACTAGCGGGGGGGCCGACGAGCAGTACTTC	CASSLMPHTSGGADEQYF
TRBJ2-1	TRBD2	TRBV7-2	once	TGTGCCAGCAGCTTAAGGCTAGCGGGGGGGCCGCCCTACAATGAGCAGTTCTTC	CASSLRLAGGPPYNEQFF
TRBJ2-3	TRBD1	TRBV6-6	few	TGTGCCAGCATCCCAGGCTGGACAGGCTACACAGATACGCAGTATTTT	CASIPGWTGYTDTQYF
TRBJ2-6	-	TRBV5-1	-	TGCGCCAGCAGGCCCGGGGTCTCTGGGGCCAACGTCCTGACTTTC	CASRPGVSGANVLTF
TRBJ2-7	-	TRBV5-4	-	TGTGCCAGCAGCGGCGGCGGGACAGCATACTACGAGCAGTACTTC	CASSGGGTAYYEQYF
TRBJ1-1	TRBD1	TRBV27	once	TGTGCCAGCAGTTCCCCGGGACAGGGTGCGTCCTCACTCAACACTGAAGCTTTCTTT	CASSSPGQGASSLNTEAFF
TRBJ2-3	TRBD2	TRBV4-3	few	TGCGCCAGCAGCCAAGAACTAGCGGGTGATACGCAGTATTTT	CASSQELAGDTQYF